These 5 T cell receptor beta chains share one sample of origin, sequenced in a study of T cell repertoires in cytomegalovirus infection. TCRdb reprocessed the reads via MiXCR and lists one record per CDR3 protein. In the table there are some 300,000 distinct CDR3 sequences, roughly 13% of which are singletons. Source material: PBMCs. The source of these receptors is a human donor in good health (CMV status not recorded). Some clones in this sample may be carry-over from other donors' samples.

J is TRBJ2-2 and V is TRBV29-1, with D hard to call. The CDR3 extends over 13 amino acids. Germline CDR1 reads SQVTM; CDR2 reads ANQGSEA. V dropped 5 bases and J dropped 4 bases, with 11 bases sitting between them. The CDR3 reads CSVRESGTGELFF. As DNA, the CDR3 is TGCAGCGTTAGAGAGTCCGGCACCGGGGAGCTGTTTTTT.

This clonotype has just a few counts. This chain joins TRBV27 and TRBJ2-4; a possible D gene is TRBD2 (6 bases). The CDR3 consists of 15 residues. Per the germline V gene, CDR1 is MNHEY and CDR2 is SMNVEV (reference sequence). Trimming took 5 bases from V and 3 from J, leaving 14 bases between them. This chain's CDR3 is CASSVTWGVKNIQYF. The CDR3 DNA reads TGTGCCAGCAGTGTGACCTGGGGGGTCAAAAACATTCAGTACTTC.

The rearrangement joins TRBV20-1 to TRBJ2-5, with D unresolved. The CDR3 has 18 amino acids. Germline CDR1 is DFQATT and CDR2 is SNEGSKA (reference sequence). V shed 1 base and J shed 2 bases, with 23 bases lying between them. CDR3 sequence reads: CSARAIPLLSARQETQYF. The CDR3 DNA follows: TGCAGTGCTAGAGCCATCCCCCTTTTGTCGGCACGTCAAGAGACCCAGTACTTC.

This clonotype occurred a few times. The V and J genes are TRBV5-6 and TRBJ2-2; TRBD2 matches at 12 bases. The V segment lost 1 base and the J segment 7 bases; nucleotides outside the gene matches: 8. The CDR3 is made up of 17 amino acids. CDR1 and CDR2 (germline): SGHDT, YYEEEE. The CDR3, as DNA: TGTGCCAGCAGCTTGCGGACTAGCGGGGAACTGTTCGGGGAGCTGTTTTTT. It yields the protein CASSLRTSGELFGELFF.

The V gene is TRBV28, the J gene TRBJ1-4; D is perhaps TRBD1 (5 bases). The germline V gene encodes CDR1 MDHEN and CDR2 SYDVKM. Trimming left V 8 bases short and J 8 bases short, with 18 bases between. The CDR3 totals 14 residues. The CDR3 nucleotides read TGTGCCAGCCGCGCAACCCACAGGCGGGAAAAACTGTTTTTT. Its protein is CASRATHRREKLFF.